The next 13 T cell receptor beta chains were all read from a single sample in a study of blood T cell repertoires in COVID-19. TCRdb keeps only in-frame clones here, not all; method: immunoSEQ multiplex PCR. This table holds approximately 240,000 clones, 75% to 90% found once. The specimen sequenced was PBMCs or T cells enriched from blood (not recorded which). These receptors all stem from a woman in her 30s with acute COVID-19.

The chain uses TRBV13 and TRBJ2-7; TRBD2 matches 11 bases. The CDR3 contains 16 residues. The V segment lost 5 bases and the J segment 5 bases; nucleotides outside the gene matches: 11. Germline V gives CDR1 PRHDT, CDR2 FYEKMQ (reference sequence). CDR3 loop: CASSPGTSGPLHEQYF. DNA of the CDR3: TGTGCCAGCAGCCCTGGGACTAGCGGCCCCCTCCACGAGCAGTACTTC. The whole variable domain, filled in from reference TRBV13 and TRBJ2-7, reads AAGVIQSPRHLIKEKRETATLKCYPIPRHDTVYWYQQGPGQDPQFLISFYEKMQSDKGSIPDRFSAQQFSDYHSELNMSSLELGDSALYFCASSPGTSGPLHEQYFGPGTRLTVT.

The sample holds a few counts of this clone. The chain carries TRBV5-1 and TRBJ1-1; tentatively, D is TRBD1 (5 bases). CDR1 SGHRS and CDR2 YFSETQ come from the germline V gene. V dropped 3 bases and J dropped 7 bases, with 16 bases sitting between them. The CDR3 runs 14 residues. Here the CDR3 reads CASSSGPQSLEAFF. The DNA of the CDR3 is TGCGCCAGCAGCTCAGGGCCGCAGAGCCTTGAAGCTTTCTTT.

The chain employs TRBV5-1 and TRBJ2-5, with 8 bases fitting TRBD1. The CDR3 is 14 residues long. Germline V gene data show CDR1 as SGHRS and CDR2 as YFSETQ. Trimming took 5 bases from V and 5 from J; bases not matched to a gene: 8. In DNA, the CDR3 is TGCGCCAGCAGTTCGGGACAGGCGGGGGAGACCCAGTACTTC. It is translated as CASSSGQAGETQYF. The whole variable domain, remainder taken from reference TRBV5-1 and TRBJ2-5, is KAGVTQTPRYLIKTRGQQVTLSCSPISGHRSVSWYQQTPGQGLQFLFEYFSETQRNKGNFPGRFSGRQFSNSRSEMNVSTLELGDSALYLCASSSGQAGETQYFGPGTRLLVL.

The gene calls are TRBV28 and TRBJ1-5; a weak D match, TRBD1 (6 bases). CDR1 is MDHEN, CDR2 SYDVKM, per germline. The CDR3 has 15 amino acids. V lost 3 bases to trimming and J lost 3 bases, with 12 bases between them. The CDR3 DNA is TGTGCCAGCAGTTTGGGCGGGGGGCCCAATCAGCCCCAGCATTTT. This translates into CASSLGGGPNQPQHF.

This sequence joins TRBV7-8 and TRBJ2-3; TRBD2 matches 9 bases. Germline V gives CDR1 SGHVS, CDR2 FQNEAQ. This CDR3 has 17 residues. The V gene end was trimmed by 2 bases and the J gene end by 4 bases; junction bases not matched to a gene: 10. The CDR3 reads CASSLLLAGGSPDTQYF. The CDR3 DNA sequence: TGTGCCAGCAGCTTATTATTGGCGGGAGGGAGCCCAGATACGCAGTATTTT. The full variable domain, in which reference TRBV7-8 and TRBJ2-3 provide the parts outside the CDR3, is GAGVSQSPRYKVAKRGQDVALRCDPISGHVSLFWYQQALGQGPEFLTYFQNEAQLDKSGLPSDRFFAERPEGSVSTLKIQRTQQEDSAVYLCASSLLLAGGSPDTQYFGPGTRLTVL.

The gene calls are TRBV30 and TRBJ2-3, with D maybe TRBD2 (7 bases). The CDR3 totals 16 residues. Trimming removed 2 bases from V and 4 bases from J, with 19 bases in between. Looked up from germline, CDR1 is GTSNPN and CDR2 is SVGIG (reference sequence). The CDR3 bases are TGTGCCTGGAGTAGAGGGGGGGGAGAAGATGCAGATACGCAGTATTTT. It specifies CAWSRGGGEDADTQYF.

The rearrangement joins TRBV5-1 to TRBJ2-7; no clear D gene. The CDR3 has 14 residues. Germline lookup yields CDR1 SGHRS and CDR2 YFSETQ. Deletions cut 4 bases from V and 6 bases from J, with 17 bases between. The CDR3 bases are TGCGCCAGCAGCCCTGGGCAGGCCATGTTCGAGCAGTACTTC. It encodes CASSPGQAMFEQYF.

CDR3 sequence (DNA): TGTGCCAGCAGACAGGGGACACCCGGCTTTGGCGAGCAGTACTTC. Translating gives CASRQGTPGFGEQYF. The chain combines TRBV2 with TRBJ2-7; 7 nucleotides match TRBD1. The CDR3 consists of 15 residues. Germline CDR1 is SNHLY and CDR2 is FYNNEI. V shed 6 bases and J 6 bases; nucleotides not matched to a gene: 14.

This chain joins TRBV4-3 and TRBJ2-1; 10 nucleotides line up with TRBD2. Germline V gives CDR1 LGHNA, CDR2 YSLEER. Trimming removed 5 bases from V and 5 bases from J; junction bases left unmatched: 6. The CDR3 consists of 15 residues. Here the CDR3 reads CASSKGLAAHNEQFF. In DNA form, the CDR3 reads TGCGCCAGCAGCAAAGGACTAGCGGCCCACAATGAGCAGTTCTTC.

This clone was counted a single time. The chain links TRBV6-4 to TRBJ2-1; D perhaps matches TRBD1 (6 bases). The CDR3 has 14 residues. Germline V gives CDR1 MRHNA, CDR2 SNTAGT. V was trimmed by 5 bases and J by 5 bases, leaving 13 bases between them. The CDR3 loop reads CASSTGSEDNEQFF. The DNA of the CDR3 is TGTGCCAGCAGTACAGGGAGCGAAGACAATGAGCAGTTCTTC.

This clone was detected once. This chain links TRBV24-1 with TRBJ2-5, with TRBD1 matching 11 bases. V lost 3 bases and J lost 2; bases outside the gene matches: 7. Germline CDR1 is KGHDR and CDR2 is SFDVKD. The CDR3 runs 17 residues. The CDR3 DNA reads as TGTGCCACCAGTGATGCTCCGGGACAGGGGGGACAAGAGACCCAGTACTTC. Its protein product is CATSDAPGQGGQETQYF.

V and J are TRBV30 and TRBJ1-6; D gene ambiguous. V lost 2 bases and J lost 8, with 4 bases in between. This CDR3 comprises 11 residues. Per germline, CDR1 GTSNPN and CDR2 SVGIG (reference sequence). This chain's CDR3 is CAWSLDSPLHF. CDR3 coding DNA: TGTGCCTGGAGTCTCGATTCACCCCTCCACTTT.

The chain employs TRBV16 and TRBJ2-1; TRBD2 aligns across 10 bases. The length of the CDR3 is 17 residues. The V gene end was trimmed by 4 bases and the J gene end by 0 bases; junction bases not matched to a gene: 6. CDR1 is KGHSY, CDR2 FQNENV, per germline. The CDR3 DNA sequence: TGTGCCAGCAGCCCCGGACTAGCGGACCCCTCCTACAATGAGCAGTTCTTC. It is translated as CASSPGLADPSYNEQFF.